This T cell receptor (beta chain) was found in a study of shared clonotypes between healthy human individuals. Notes on this clone: Its antigen is not known.

Findings and limits, study-wide: Sequencing depth was a factor that was expected to affect clonotype sharing among donors.

Repertoires were generated with immunoSEQ multiplex PCR, while TCRdb's copy carries only in-frame clones and drops some. The sample yields some 2,100,000 clones, about 93% seen once. Cells designated naive CD8 were CD45RO-negative and were positively selected for CCR7, with terminally differentiated effector memory CD45RA+ cells excluded. Healthy HIV-negative adults with no recent acute infections or vaccinations were recruited as donors. This clonotype was sampled from a man aged 18 to 29 in good health. Some clones in this sample may be carry-over from other donors' samples. The sequencing input was naive CD8+ T cells from PBMCs.

As DNA, the CDR3 is TGCAGCGTTGGAGCTACGAGCTCCTACGAGCAGTACTTC. Translated, it gives CSVGATSSYEQYF. The J gene is TRBJ2-7, the V gene TRBV29-1, with D uncertain. V was trimmed by 4 bases and J by 0 bases, leaving 10 bases between them. This CDR3 contains 13 residues. CDR1 and CDR2 (germline): SQVTM, ANQGSEA.